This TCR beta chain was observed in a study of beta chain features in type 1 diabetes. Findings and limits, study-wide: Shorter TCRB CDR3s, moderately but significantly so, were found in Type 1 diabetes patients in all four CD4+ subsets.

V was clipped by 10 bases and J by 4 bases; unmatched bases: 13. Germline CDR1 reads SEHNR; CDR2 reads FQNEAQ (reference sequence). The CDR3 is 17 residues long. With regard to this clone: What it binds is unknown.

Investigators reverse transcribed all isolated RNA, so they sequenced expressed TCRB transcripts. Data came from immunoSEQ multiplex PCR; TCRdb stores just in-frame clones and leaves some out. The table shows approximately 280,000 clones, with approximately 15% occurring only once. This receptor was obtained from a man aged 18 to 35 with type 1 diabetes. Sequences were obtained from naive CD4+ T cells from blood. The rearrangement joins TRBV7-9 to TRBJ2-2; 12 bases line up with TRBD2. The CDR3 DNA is TGTGCCACCGAGGGGCTAGCGGGAGGGCCGAGCACCGGGGAGCTGTTTTTT. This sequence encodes CATEGLAGGPSTGELFF.